This T cell receptor beta chain came from a study of T cell responses to AZD1222 COVID-19 vaccine. Clones were sequenced by immunoSEQ multiplex PCR, and TCRdb holds only the in-frame ones, with some missing. The sample shows 100,000 to 110,000 clones, 88% of them seen only once. This CDR3 comprises 14 residues. CDR1 is SGHNT, CDR2 YYREEE, per germline (reference sequence). J lost 10 bases, V lost 4 bases, and 9 bases had no gene match. Specimen: peripheral blood, collected on day 0 of AZD1222 vaccination. The TCR comes from an adult in good health. The chain has TRBV5-4 and TRBJ2-1; 9 nucleotides agree with TRBD2. The CDR3 protein is CASSPGLAAMEQFF. In DNA, the CDR3 is TGTGCCAGCAGCCCGGGACTAGCCGCGATGGAGCAGTTCTTC.